This T cell receptor beta chain was sequenced in a study of T-cell memory formation after mild COVID-19. TCRdb independently ran MiXCR on the 5' RACE reads; one entry per CDR3 protein. The sample yields hundreds of thousands of distinct CDR3 sequences, 15% to 19% seen once. Germline V gene lookup returns CDR1 SGHRS and CDR2 YFSETQ. CDR3 length equals 16 residues. With 0 bases removed from V and 5 bases from J, the gap between germline ends came to 17 bases. The sample consisted of PBMCs or a T cell subset sorted from them (not recorded which). The rearrangement links TRBV5-1 to TRBJ1-1, with a tentative D call TRBD1 (6 bases). This TCR came from an adult woman who had mild COVID-19 (a few samples of this study predate the infection). Cell type and time point are not known. CDR3 loop: CASSLAWQGTGTEAFF. In nucleotides, the CDR3 is TGCGCCAGCAGCTTGGCCTGGCAGGGGACTGGGACTGAAGCTTTCTTT.